This TCR beta chain was profiled in a study of shared clonotypes between healthy human individuals (dated by TCRdb to the early 2020s). Turning to the overall study: A couple of women and a few men aged 18 to 49 years were included in the cohort. Per donor, leukapheresis produced somewhere between about 0.85 and 9.5 billion PBMCs. Libraries were prepared and TCR repertoires were sequenced by different laboratories using diverse techniques, in order to increase sequencing depth and limit assay-specific biases. For each donor, CD4 naive and CD4 memory were each given three plates, CD8 naive was given two plates, and CD8 memory was given one plate. Blood TCR repertoires of several healthy adults were deeply sequenced to estimate repertoire size and the extent of clonotype sharing between individuals.

The donors were healthy, HIV-negative adults who had no recently reported acute infections or vaccinations. Every donor was a Caucasian adult living in Nashville, Tennessee, USA. CD4+ T cells were enriched through magnetic negative selection, after which naive cells were positively selected on CD45RA and the remaining negative fraction served as the memory subset. After blood collection by leukapheresis, PBMCs were isolated using Ficoll-Histopaque density gradient centrifugation and then cryopreserved in the vapor phase of liquid nitrogen. Analytical flow cytometry was used to check the purity and quantity of each magnetically sorted T cell population. Genomic DNA was isolated from each sorted fraction and quantified by UV absorbance on a Nanodrop 2000c. From its cysteine to its phenylalanine, the CDR3 spans 15 amino acids. Of all the DNA, just the CDR3 is kept, 45 bases in frame from base 1. The junction shows trimming of 1 base on V and 1 base on J, plus 8 bases between the germline ends. The germline V gene specifies SGHTA as CDR1 and FQGNSA as CDR2.

TCR CDR3 regions were amplified from genomic DNA by multiplex PCR using the deep immunoSEQ assay. Genomic DNA extracted from each cell subset was distributed evenly over all wells of several immunoSEQ 96-well plates, and each plate served as one replicate. For sorted subsets, around 200 ng genomic DNA, equal to tens of thousands of T cell genomes, was loaded into each replicate PCR. The purified libraries were quantified using a Qubit 3.0 fluorometer, sized with a Bioanalyzer 2100, and then quantified again using the KAPA Library Quantification kit. A separate single-read 150-cycle Illumina NextSeq 550 flow cell was used to sequence each immunoSEQ 96-well plate. The authors' pipeline ran thus. Because the immunoSEQ output included only junctional sequences and no quality scores, the filtering could not be the same as the filtering used for full-length reads. Sequences were annotated with PyIR, a Python wrapper for IgBLAST v1.9, and V/J genes and CDR3 were assigned using IMGT germline references. Any read was removed if the V/J assignment was weak (E-value above 1e-6), the CDR3 was missing, or the read contained stop codons, out-of-frame junctions, or ambiguous translated residues. A V3J clonotype was defined by an identical inferred V gene, J gene, and CDR3 amino acid sequence. To compute the percentage overlap between repertoires, the number of shared unique clonotypes was divided by the size of the smaller repertoire. Three approaches were used to assess repertoire richness: RTK rarefaction, the Chao1 estimator, and Recon v2.1 estimates of unobserved clonotypes. Generation probabilities for all TCRbeta clonotypes obtained by the gDNA method from four donors were computed using OLGA. This is the immuneACCESS table as TCRdb keeps it, with only in-frame sequences that have V and J called. A part of the clones is gone; compared with another copy, unresolved V genes explain less than half, and the rest is unexplained. That table supplies the V and J calls and clone size; D and trimming were determined from the DNA. The sample table records some 2,400,000 clones; 90% to 97% of these occur just once. The biggest ten clones account for more than 0.1% of the sample.

On the study overall, not on this receptor specifically: When a handful of donors were compared, the shared fraction of clonotypes was 5% to 6.5% for naive CD4, more than 3% for naive CD8, 2.3% for memory CD4, and less than 0.5% for memory CD8. Estimated clonotype richness was generally larger for naive than for memory subsets. Even with the large sequencing depth, rarefaction of the sorted-subset datasets indicated that sequencing was incomplete. Compared with non-shared clonotypes, the clonotypes found in all four sorted-subset donors had higher generation probabilities. Based on pairwise subsampling, the degree of clonotype sharing among donors was expected to be affected by sequencing depth. Sampling was limited to blood, and TCR repertoires in tissue likely differ from TCR repertoires in blood. The small number of donors limited the genetic and exposure-history diversity represented.

Details on this clone: Its specific antigen is unknown. The sample holds no much larger clone one base away, and base qualities are not on file. Other DNA sequences from this sample encode an identical CDR3 as well.

The sample comprised naive CD4+ T cells sorted from blood. The meaning of the sample's cell subset or site label: CD45RA+ positively selected. The chain joins TRBV7-2 to TRBJ1-5, with TRBD1 as a weak D call on 5 bases. The TCR was taken from a man aged 18 to 35 in good health. The CDR3 region: CASSLVSGSNQPQHF. The DNA sequence is as follows: TGTGCCAGCAGCTTAGTTTCAGGGAGCAATCAGCCCCAGCATTTT.